This T cell receptor (beta chain) was retrieved from a study of OX40 agonist ivuxolimab in advanced cancers. Profiling relied on immunoSEQ multiplex PCR, and the TCRdb table lists in-frame clones only, not all of them. Altogether 30,000 or so clones are present, approximately 89% being singletons, with the ten largest covering roughly 28%. The CDR3 has 14 residues. V trimming: 4 bases; J trimming: 5 bases; junction bases outside the gene matches: 3. Per germline, CDR1 SGHDT and CDR2 YYEEEE. This receptor was taken from an adult with an advanced solid tumor such as melanoma, head and neck, liver or kidney cancer. J is TRBJ2-1 and V is TRBV5-6; TRBD2 aligns across 10 bases. The specimen comprised CD4+ or CD8+ T cells sorted from blood, sampled in a trial of the OX40 agonist ivuxolimab. In nucleotides, the CDR3 is TGTGCCAGCAGCACAGCGGGAGGGAACAATGAGCAGTTCTTC. It is translated as CASSTAGGNNEQFF.